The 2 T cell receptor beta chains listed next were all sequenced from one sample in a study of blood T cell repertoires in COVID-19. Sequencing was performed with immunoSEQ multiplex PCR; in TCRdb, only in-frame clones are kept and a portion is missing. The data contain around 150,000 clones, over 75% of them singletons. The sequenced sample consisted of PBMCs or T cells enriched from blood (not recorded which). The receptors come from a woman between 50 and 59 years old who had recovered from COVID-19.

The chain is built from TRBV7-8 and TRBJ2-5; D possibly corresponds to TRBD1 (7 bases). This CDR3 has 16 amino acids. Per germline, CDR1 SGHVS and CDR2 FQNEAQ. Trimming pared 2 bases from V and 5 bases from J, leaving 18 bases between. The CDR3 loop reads CASSLRGGGVGETQYF. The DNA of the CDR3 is TGTGCCAGCAGCTTAAGAGGGGGCGGGGTCGGGGAGACCCAGTACTTC.

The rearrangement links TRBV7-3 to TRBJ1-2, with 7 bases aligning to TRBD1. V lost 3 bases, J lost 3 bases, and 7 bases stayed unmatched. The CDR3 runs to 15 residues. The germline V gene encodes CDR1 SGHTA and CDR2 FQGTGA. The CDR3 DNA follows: TGTGCCAGCAGCTTTAGGCAGGGGGAGGACTATGGCTACACCTTC. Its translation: CASSFRQGEDYGYTF.